Sequencing of this TCR beta chain was carried out in a study of OX40 agonist ivuxolimab in advanced cancers. Assay used: immunoSEQ multiplex PCR; TCRdb lists only in-frame clones, some missing. The sample consists of 66,000 or so clones, roughly 84% of them appearing once. A single count supports this clone. Germline loops: CDR1 LNHDA, CDR2 SQIVND (reference sequence). V lost 8 bases and J lost 1, with 17 bases in between. The CDR3 is 15 residues long. The sequencing here drew on CD4+ or CD8+ T cells sorted from blood, taken in a trial of the OX40 agonist ivuxolimab. This rearrangement joins TRBV19 to TRBJ1-1; the D is unclear. This TCR came from an adult with an advanced solid tumor such as melanoma, head and neck, liver or kidney cancer. The CDR3 here is CASVDGRRPNTEAFF. CDR3 DNA: TGTGCCAGTGTTGACGGAAGAAGACCGAACACTGAAGCTTTCTTT.